This TCR beta chain appears in the sequencing data of a study of T cells expressing NK-cell markers. The study's findings and limits: The study found these clonotypes also leading the CD3+CD56-NKG2C+ fraction in several donors.

Note on this clonotype: Antigen specificity is unknown.

This CDR3 spans 16 amino acids. Germline CDR1 and CDR2: SGHNT and YYREEE (reference sequence). The authors generated TCR beta cDNA through 5'RACE template switching with UMIs. For each CDR3 protein, TCRdb gives one entry from its re-call of the 5' RACE reads, without DNA. With nearly 8,000 distinct CDR3 sequences in the sample, the ten largest clones hold 8% to 13%. The source is a man aged 18 to 29 in good health. This sequence joins TRBV5-4 and TRBJ2-3. Sequencing was performed on blood T cells: a sorted CD56 or NKG2C T cell subset, CD4+ or CD8+ T cells, or bulk PBMC T cells (not recorded which). The CDR3: CASSLNDFGRADTQYF.